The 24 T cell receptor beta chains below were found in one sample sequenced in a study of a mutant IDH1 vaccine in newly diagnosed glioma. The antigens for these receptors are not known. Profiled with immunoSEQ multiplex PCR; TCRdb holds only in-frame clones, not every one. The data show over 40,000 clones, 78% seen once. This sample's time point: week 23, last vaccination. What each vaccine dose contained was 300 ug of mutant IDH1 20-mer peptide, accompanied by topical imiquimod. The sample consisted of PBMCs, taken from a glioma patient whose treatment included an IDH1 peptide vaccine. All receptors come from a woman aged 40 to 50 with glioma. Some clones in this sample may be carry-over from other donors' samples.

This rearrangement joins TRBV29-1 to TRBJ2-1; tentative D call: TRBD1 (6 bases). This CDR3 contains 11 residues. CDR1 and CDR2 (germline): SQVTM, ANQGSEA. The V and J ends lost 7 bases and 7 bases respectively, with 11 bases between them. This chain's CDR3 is CSARQVNEQFF. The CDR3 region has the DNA TGCAGCGCCCGACAGGTGAATGAGCAGTTCTTC.

The CDR3 DNA follows: TGTGCCAGCAGCTTGGGAAGGGTCGGGGAGCTGTTTTTT. Its protein is CASSLGRVGELFF. This chain joins TRBV5-6 and TRBJ2-2; D remains unclear. Trimming took 0 bases from V and 7 from J, leaving 7 bases between them. Germline V gene sequence: CDR1 SGHDT, CDR2 YYEEEE. CDR3 length: 13 residues.

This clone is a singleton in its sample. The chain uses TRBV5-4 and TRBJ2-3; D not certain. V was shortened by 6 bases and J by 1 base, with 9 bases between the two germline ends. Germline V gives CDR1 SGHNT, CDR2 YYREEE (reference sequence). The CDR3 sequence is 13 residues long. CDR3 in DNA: TGTGCCAGCAACCCACAAGGCACAGATACGCAGTATTTT. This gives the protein CASNPQGTDTQYF.

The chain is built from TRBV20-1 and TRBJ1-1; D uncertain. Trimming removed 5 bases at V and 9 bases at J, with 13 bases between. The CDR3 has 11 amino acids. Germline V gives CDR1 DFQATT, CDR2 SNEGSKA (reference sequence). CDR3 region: CSAQWASKAFF. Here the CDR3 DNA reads TGCAGTGCTCAGTGGGCTTCGAAAGCTTTCTTT.

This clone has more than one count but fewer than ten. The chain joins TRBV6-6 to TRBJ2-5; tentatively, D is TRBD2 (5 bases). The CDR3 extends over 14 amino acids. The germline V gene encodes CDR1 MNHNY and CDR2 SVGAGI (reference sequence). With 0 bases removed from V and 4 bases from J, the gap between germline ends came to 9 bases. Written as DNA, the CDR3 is TGTGCCAGCAGTTACTCGGTAGAGGGAGAGACCCAGTACTTC. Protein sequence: CASSYSVEGETQYF.

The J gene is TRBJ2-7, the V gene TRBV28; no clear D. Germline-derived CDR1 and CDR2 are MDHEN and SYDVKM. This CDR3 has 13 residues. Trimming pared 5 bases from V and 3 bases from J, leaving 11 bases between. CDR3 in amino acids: CASSHNGYYEQYF. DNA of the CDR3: TGTGCCAGCAGTCACAACGGCTACTACGAGCAGTACTTC. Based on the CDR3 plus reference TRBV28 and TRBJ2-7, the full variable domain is DVKVTQSSRYLVKRTGEKVFLECVQDMDHENMFWYRQDPGLGLRLIYFSYDVKMKEKGDIPEGYSVSREKKERFSLILESASTNQTSMYLCASSHNGYYEQYFGPGTRLTVT.

The CDR3 DNA reads as TGTGCCAGCCGCCCCTTGGTCCTGAACACTGAAGCTTTCTTT. Translation: CASRPLVLNTEAFF. The chain carries TRBV19 and TRBJ1-1; no clear D gene. The germline gives CDR1 LNHDA, CDR2 SQIVND (reference sequence). CDR3 length equals 14 residues. Trimming cost V 9 bases and J 0 bases, with 14 bases left between them.

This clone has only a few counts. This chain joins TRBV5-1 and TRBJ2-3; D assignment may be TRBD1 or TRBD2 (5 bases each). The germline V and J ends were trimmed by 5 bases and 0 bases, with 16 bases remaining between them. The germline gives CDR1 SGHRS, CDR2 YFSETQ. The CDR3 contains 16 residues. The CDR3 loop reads CASRGIGGTSTDTQYF. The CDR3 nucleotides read TGCGCCAGCAGGGGCATTGGGGGAACTAGCACAGATACGCAGTATTTT.

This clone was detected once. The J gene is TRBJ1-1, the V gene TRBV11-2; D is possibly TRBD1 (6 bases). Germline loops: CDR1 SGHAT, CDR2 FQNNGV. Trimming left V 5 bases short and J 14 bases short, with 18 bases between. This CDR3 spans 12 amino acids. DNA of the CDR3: TGTGCCAGCAGCACCAACTTCCAGGGGTTCTTCTTT. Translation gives CASSTNFQGFFF.

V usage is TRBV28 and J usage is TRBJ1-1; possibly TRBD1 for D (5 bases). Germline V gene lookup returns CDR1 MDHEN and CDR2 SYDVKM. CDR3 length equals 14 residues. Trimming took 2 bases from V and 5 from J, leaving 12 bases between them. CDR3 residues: CASSLNAGKTEAFF. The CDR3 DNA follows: TGTGCCAGCAGTTTAAATGCAGGGAAAACTGAAGCTTTCTTT.

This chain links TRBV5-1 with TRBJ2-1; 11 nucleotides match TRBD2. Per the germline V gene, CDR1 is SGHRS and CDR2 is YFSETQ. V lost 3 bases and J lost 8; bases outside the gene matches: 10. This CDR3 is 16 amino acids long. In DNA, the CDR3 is TGCGCCAGCAGCTCGGGACTAGCGGTGAAAGGGGATGAGCAGTTCTTC. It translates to CASSSGLAVKGDEQFF.

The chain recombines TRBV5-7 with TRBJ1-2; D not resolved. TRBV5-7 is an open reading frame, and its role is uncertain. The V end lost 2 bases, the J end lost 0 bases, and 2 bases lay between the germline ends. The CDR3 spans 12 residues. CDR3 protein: CASSLANYGYTF. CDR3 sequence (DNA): TGTGCCAGCAGCTTAGCTAACTATGGCTACACCTTC.

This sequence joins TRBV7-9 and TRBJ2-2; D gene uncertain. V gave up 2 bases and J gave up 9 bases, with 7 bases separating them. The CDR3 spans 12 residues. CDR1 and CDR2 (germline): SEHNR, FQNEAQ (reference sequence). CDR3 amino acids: CASSLFARELFF. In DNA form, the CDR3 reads TGTGCCAGCAGCTTATTCGCGCGGGAGCTGTTTTTT.

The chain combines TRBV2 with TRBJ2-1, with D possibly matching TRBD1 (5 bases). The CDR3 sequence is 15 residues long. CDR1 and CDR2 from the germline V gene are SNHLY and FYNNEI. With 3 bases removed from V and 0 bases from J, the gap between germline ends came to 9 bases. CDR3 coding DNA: TGTGCCAGCAGTGAGGGGCAGAGCTCCTACAATGAGCAGTTCTTC. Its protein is CASSEGQSSYNEQFF.

The CDR3 sequence is CASSLGHPEATNEKLFF. DNA of the CDR3: TGTGCCAGCAGCTTAGGTCACCCCGAGGCAACTAATGAAAAACTGTTTTTT. The V gene is TRBV13, the J gene TRBJ1-4; D remains ambiguous. CDR3 length: 17 residues. Germline V gives CDR1 PRHDT, CDR2 FYEKMQ (reference sequence). Trimming took 0 bases from V and 0 from J, leaving 11 bases between them.

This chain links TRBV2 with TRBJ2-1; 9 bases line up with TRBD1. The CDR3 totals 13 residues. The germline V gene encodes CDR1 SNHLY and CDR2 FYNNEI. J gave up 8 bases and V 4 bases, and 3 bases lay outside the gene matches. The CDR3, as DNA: TGTGCCAGCAGTGTGGACAGGGGAGATGAGCAGTTCTTC. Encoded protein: CASSVDRGDEQFF.

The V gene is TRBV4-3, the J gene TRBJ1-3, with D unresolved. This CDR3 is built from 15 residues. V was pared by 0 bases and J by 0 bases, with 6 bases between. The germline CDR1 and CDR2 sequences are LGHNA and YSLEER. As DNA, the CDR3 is TGCGCCAGCAGCCAAGACGGTGACTCTGGAAACACCATATATTTT. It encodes CASSQDGDSGNTIYF.

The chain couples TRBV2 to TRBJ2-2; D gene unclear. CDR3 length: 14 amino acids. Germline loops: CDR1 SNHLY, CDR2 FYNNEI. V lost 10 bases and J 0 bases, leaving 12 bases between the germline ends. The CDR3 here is CAIRIFPNTGELFF. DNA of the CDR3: TGTGCCATCCGAATTTTTCCGAACACCGGGGAGCTGTTTTTT.

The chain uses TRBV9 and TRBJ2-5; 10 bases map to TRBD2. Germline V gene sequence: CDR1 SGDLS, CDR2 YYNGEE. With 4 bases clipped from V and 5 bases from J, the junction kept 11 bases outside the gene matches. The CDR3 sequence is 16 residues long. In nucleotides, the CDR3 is TGTGCCAGCAGCCTCCAGCGGGGGGGCTATTCGGAGACCCAGTACTTC. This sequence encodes CASSLQRGGYSETQYF.

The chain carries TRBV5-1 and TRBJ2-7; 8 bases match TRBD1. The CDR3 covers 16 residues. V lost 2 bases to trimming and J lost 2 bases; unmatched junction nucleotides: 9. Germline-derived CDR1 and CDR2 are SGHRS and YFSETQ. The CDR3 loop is CASSFFRDRFTYEQYF. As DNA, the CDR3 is TGCGCCAGCAGCTTTTTTAGGGACAGGTTTACCTACGAGCAGTACTTC.

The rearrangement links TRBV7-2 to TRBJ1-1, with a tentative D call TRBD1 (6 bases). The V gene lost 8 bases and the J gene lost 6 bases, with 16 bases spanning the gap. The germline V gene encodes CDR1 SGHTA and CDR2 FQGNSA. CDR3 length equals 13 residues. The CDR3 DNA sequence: TGTGCCAGCGGGGGCTCTACCCGTGCTGAAGCTTTCTTT. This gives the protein CASGGSTRAEAFF.

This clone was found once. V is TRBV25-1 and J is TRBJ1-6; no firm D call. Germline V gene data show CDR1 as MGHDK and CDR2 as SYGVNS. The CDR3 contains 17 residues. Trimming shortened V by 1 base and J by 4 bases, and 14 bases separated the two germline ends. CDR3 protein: CASSEFDPRSYNSPLHF. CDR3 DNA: TGTGCCAGCAGTGAATTTGACCCGAGAAGTTATAATTCACCCCTCCACTTT.

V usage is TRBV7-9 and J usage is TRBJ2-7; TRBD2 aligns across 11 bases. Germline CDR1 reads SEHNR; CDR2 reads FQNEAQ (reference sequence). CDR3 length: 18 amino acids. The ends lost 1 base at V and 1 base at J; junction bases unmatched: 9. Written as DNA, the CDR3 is TGTGCCAGCAGCTTAGGTCCCCTTAGCGGGAGGGTATCCTACGAGCAGTACTTC. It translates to CASSLGPLSGRVSYEQYF.

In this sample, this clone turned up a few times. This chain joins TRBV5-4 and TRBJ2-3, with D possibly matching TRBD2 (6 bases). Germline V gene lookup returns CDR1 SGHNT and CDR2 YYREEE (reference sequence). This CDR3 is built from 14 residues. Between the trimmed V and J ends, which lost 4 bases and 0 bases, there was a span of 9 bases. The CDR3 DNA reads TGTGCCAGCAGCATAGCGGAGAGCACAGATACGCAGTATTTT. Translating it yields CASSIAESTDTQYF.